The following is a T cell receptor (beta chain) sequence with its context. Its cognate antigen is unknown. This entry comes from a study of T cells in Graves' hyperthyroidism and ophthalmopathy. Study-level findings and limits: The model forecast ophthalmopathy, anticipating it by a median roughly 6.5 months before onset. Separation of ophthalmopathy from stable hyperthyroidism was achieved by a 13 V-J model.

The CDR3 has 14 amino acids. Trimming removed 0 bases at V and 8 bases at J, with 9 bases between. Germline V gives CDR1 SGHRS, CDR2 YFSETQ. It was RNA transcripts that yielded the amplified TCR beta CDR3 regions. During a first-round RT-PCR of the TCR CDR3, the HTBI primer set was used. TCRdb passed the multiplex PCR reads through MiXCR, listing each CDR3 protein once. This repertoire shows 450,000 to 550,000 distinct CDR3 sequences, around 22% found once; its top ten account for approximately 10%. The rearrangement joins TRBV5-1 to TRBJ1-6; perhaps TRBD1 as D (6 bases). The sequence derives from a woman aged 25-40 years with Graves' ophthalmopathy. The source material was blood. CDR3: CASSLDRAHSPLHF. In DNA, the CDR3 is TGCGCCAGCAGCTTGGACAGGGCTCATTCACCCCTCCACTTT. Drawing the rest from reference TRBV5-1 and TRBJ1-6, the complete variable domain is KAGVTQTPRYLIKTRGQQVTLSCSPISGHRSVSWYQQTPGQGLQFLFEYFSETQRNKGNFPGRFSGRQFSNSRSEMNVSTLELGDSALYLCASSLDRAHSPLHFGNGTRLTVT.